This TCR beta chain was identified in a study of cytotoxic CD8 clonotypes in ibrutinib-treated CLL. Germline V gene sequence: CDR1 KGHSH, CDR2 LQKENI. There are 14 residues in the CDR3. V shed 0 bases and J shed 2 bases, with 8 bases lying between them. For TCR beta libraries, approximately 2 micrograms of genomic DNA were obtained from cryopreserved PBMCs. Profiling relied on immunoSEQ multiplex PCR, and the TCRdb table lists in-frame clones only, not all of them. This sample has roughly 150,000 clones, with about 80% found just once. Sample: PBMCs, taken after 24 months of ibrutinib treatment. The sequence was obtained from a human donor with chronic lymphocytic leukemia. This chain uses TRBV18 with TRBJ2-7; D not certain. This chain's CDR3 is CASSPPDRAYEQYF. In DNA form, the CDR3 reads TGTGCCAGCTCACCACCGGACCGGGCCTACGAGCAGTACTTC.